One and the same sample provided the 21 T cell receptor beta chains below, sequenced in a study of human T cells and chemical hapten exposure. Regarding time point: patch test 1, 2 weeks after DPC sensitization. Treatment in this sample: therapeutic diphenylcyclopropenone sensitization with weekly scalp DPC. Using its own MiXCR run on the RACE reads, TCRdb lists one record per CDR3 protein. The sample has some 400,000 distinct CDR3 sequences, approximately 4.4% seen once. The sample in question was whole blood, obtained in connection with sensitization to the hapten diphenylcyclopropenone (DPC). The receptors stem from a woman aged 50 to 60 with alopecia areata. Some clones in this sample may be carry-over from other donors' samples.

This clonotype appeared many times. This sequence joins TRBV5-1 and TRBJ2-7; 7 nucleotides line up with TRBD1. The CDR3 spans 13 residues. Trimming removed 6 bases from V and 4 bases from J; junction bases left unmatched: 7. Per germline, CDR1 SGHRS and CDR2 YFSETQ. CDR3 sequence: CASNPTGRYEQYF. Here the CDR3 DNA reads TGCGCCAGCAACCCGACAGGGCGGTACGAGCAGTACTTC.

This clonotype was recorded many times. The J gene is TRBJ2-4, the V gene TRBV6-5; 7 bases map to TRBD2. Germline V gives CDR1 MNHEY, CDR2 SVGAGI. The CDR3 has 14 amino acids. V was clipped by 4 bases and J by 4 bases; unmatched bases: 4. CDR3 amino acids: CASSFLAAKNIQYF. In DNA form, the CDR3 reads TGTGCCAGCAGTTTTCTAGCGGCGAAAAACATTCAGTACTTC.

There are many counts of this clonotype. CDR3 amino acids: CASSRTETGELFF. As DNA, the CDR3 is TGTGCCAGCAGCCGGACAGAAACCGGGGAGCTGTTTTTT. The chain combines TRBV7-9 with TRBJ2-2; TRBD1 is a possible D gene (6 bases). The CDR3 runs 13 residues. Germline V gene data show CDR1 as SEHNR and CDR2 as FQNEAQ (reference sequence). The V gene lost 5 bases and the J gene lost 5 bases, with 9 bases spanning the gap.

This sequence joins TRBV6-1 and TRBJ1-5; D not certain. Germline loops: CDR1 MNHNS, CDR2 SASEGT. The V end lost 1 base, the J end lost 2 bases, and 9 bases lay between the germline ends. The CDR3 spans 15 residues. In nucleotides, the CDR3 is TGTGCCAGCAGTGAAGGGACCTGGGGCAATCAGCCCCAGCATTTT. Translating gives CASSEGTWGNQPQHF.

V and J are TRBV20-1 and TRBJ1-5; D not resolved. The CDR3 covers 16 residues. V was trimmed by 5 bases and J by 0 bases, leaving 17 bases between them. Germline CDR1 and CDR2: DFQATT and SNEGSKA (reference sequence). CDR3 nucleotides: TGCAGTGCTCTCACGGACGGGATTTATAGCAATCAGCCCCAGCATTTT. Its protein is CSALTDGIYSNQPQHF.

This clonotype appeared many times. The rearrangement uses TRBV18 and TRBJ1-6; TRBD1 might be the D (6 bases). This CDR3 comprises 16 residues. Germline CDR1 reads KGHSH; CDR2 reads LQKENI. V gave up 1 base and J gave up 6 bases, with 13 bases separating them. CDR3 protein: CASSPQGTGRNSPLHF. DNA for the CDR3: TGTGCCAGCTCACCACAGGGAACAGGGCGTAATTCACCCCTCCACTTT.

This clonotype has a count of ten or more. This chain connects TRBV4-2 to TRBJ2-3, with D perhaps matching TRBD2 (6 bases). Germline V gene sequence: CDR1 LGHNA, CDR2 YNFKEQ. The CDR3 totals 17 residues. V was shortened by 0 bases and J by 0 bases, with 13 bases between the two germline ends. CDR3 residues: CASSQELRLASTDTQYF. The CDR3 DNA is TGTGCCAGCAGCCAAGAATTGAGGCTAGCGAGCACAGATACGCAGTATTTT.

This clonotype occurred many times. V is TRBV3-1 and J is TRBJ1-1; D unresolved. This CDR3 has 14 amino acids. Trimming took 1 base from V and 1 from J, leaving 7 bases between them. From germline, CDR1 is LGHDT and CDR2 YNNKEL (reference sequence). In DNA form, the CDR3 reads TGTGCCAGCAGCCAAGTTGGGGAGAACACTGAAGCTTTCTTT. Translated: CASSQVGENTEAFF.

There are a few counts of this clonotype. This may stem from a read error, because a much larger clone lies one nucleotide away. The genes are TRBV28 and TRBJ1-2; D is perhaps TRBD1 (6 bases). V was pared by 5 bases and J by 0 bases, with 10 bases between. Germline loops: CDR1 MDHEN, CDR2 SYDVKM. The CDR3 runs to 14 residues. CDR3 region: CASSPRQANYGYTF. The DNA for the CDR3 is TGTGCCAGCAGTCCCCGACAGGCTAACTATGGCTACACCTTC.

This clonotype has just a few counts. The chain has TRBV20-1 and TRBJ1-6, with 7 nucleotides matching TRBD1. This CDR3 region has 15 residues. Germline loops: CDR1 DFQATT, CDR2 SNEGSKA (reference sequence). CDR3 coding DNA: TGCAGCTTAAGACAGGGAAGCTCCTATAATTCACCCCTCCACTTT. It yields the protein CSLRQGSSYNSPLHF.

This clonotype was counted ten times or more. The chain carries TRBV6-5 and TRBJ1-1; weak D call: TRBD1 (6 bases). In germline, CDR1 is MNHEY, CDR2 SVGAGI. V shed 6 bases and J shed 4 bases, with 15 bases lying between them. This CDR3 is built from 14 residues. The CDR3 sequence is CASRPRGGATEAFF. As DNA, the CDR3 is TGTGCCAGCAGACCACGTGGGGGGGCCACTGAAGCTTTCTTT.

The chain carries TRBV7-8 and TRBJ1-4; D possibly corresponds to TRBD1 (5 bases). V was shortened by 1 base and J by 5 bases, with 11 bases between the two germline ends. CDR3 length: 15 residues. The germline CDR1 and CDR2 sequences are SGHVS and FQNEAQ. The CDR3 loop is CASSLDQGTNEKLFF. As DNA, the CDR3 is TGTGCCAGCAGCTTAGATCAGGGAACCAATGAAAAACTGTTTTTT.

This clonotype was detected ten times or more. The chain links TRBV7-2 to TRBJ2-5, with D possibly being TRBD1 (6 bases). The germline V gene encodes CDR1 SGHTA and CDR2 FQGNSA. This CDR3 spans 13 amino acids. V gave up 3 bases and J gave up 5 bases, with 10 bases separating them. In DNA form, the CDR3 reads TGTGCCAGCAGCTTGGGGGCGGTCGAGACCCAGTACTTC. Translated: CASSLGAVETQYF.

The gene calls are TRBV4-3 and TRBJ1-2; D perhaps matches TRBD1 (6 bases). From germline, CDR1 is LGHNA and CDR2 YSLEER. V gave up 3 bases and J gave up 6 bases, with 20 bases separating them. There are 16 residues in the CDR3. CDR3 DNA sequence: TGCGCCAGCAGCCAGGTTCCGGGACGGGGGGCGGATGGCTACACCTTC. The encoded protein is CASSQVPGRGADGYTF.

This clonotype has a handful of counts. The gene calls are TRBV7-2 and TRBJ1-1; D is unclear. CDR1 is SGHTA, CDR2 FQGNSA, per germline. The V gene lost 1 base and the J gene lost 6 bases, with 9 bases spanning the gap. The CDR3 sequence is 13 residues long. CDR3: CASSLEKFSEAFF. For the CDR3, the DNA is TGTGCCAGCAGCTTAGAGAAGTTCTCTGAAGCTTTCTTT.

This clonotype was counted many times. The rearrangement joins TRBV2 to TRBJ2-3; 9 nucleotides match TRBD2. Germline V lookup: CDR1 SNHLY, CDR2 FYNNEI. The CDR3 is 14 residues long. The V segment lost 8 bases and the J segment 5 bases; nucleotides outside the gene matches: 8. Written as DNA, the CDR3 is TGTGCCAGCGGCGGGACTAGCAGGCGAGATACGCAGTATTTT. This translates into CASGGTSRRDTQYF.

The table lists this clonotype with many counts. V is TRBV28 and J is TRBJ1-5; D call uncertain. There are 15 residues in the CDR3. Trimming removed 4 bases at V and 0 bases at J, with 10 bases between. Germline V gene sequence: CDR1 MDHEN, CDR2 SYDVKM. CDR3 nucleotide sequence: TGTGCCAGCAGTTCTTATGGGTCTAGCAATCAGCCCCAGCATTTT. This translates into CASSSYGSSNQPQHF.

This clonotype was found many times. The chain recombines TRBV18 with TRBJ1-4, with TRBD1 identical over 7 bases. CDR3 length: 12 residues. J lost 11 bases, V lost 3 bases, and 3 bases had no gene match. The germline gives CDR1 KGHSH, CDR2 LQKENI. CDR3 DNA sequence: TGTGCCAGCTCACCGACAGGGCAGAAACTGTTTTTT. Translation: CASSPTGQKLFF.

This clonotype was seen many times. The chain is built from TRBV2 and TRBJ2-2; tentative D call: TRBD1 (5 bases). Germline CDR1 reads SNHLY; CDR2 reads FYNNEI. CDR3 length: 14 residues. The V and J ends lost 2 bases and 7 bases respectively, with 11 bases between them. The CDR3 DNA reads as TGTGCCAGCAGTGAACAGGACACAATCGGGGAGCTGTTTTTT. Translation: CASSEQDTIGELFF.

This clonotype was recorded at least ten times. The CDR3, as DNA: TGTGCCAGCAGTTACCTGACAGGAGAAGAGACCCAGTACTTC. Translation: CASSYLTGEETQYF. The chain has TRBV6-5 and TRBJ2-5; possibly TRBD1 for D (6 bases). Trimming pared 2 bases from V and 3 bases from J, leaving 10 bases between. The CDR3 is 14 residues long. Germline V gene data show CDR1 as MNHEY and CDR2 as SVGAGI.

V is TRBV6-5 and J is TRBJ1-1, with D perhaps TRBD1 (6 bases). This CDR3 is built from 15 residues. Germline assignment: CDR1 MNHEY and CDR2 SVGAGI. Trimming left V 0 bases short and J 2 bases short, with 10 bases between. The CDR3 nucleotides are TGTGCCAGCAGTTACTCCGCAGGGGTAAACACTGAAGCTTTCTTT. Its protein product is CASSYSAGVNTEAFF.